These T cell receptor beta chains were read from a single sample in a study of shared clonotypes between healthy human individuals. Sequenced by immunoSEQ multiplex PCR; TCRdb stores in-frame clones only, minus some. The table has over 95,000 clones, under 70% seen once. Material for sequencing was memory CD8+ T cells sorted from blood. These receptors originate from a woman aged 25 to 39 in good health. Both conserved end residues are part of each CDR3. Each record gives: V gene, J gene, clone size, D gene, CDR3 length, CDR3 DNA, CDR3 protein. A D gene is named only where the DNA matches it firmly. Expanded clones are given a class, and other clones once, few, many or no size at all.

TRBV7-3	TRBJ1-5	few	TRBD1	17	TGTGCCAGCAGCTTAGACCGGACAGGGATTTGTATCGAGCCCCAGCATTTT	CASSLDRTGICIEPQHF
TRBV11-2	TRBJ2-7	.	.	13	TGTGCCAGCAGCTTAGTTCCTCTGGGGGGCGAACACTTC	CASSLVPLGGEHF
TRBV28	TRBJ2-7	few	TRBD2	14	TGTGCCAGCACGCGGGGAGGGGTTGGCTACGAGCAGTACTTC	CASTRGGVGYEQYF
TRBV15	TRBJ2-7	few	.	14	TGTGCCACCAGCAGAGCGACTGAAGGGAACGAGCAGTACTTC	CATSRATEGNEQYF
TRBV6-5	TRBJ2-7	.	TRBD1	15	TGTGCCAGCAGCCGACAGGGGGAGGGATCCTACGAGCAGTACTTC	CASSRQGEGSYEQYF
TRBV11-2	TRBJ2-1	.	TRBD2	20	TGTGCCAGCAGCTTAGAAGGGGGACTAGCGATCGTAGTTTCCTACAATGAGCAGTTCTTC	CASSLEGGLAIVVSYNEQFF
TRBV2	TRBJ1-1	.	.	13	TGTGCCAGCAGTGATGTCAGGGAGACTGAAGCTTTCTTT	CASSDVRETEAFF
TRBV7-9	TRBJ2-7	.	.	13	TGTGCCAGCAGGAACTACAGGGACTACGAGCAGTACTTC	CASRNYRDYEQYF
TRBV6-1	TRBJ2-3	few	TRBD2	15	TGTGCCAGCAGTGTTCTAGCGGGAGGGGCAGATACGCAGTATTTT	CASSVLAGGADTQYF
TRBV29-1	TRBJ2-6	.	.	15	TGCAGCGTTGAGCAGGGCTCCACTGGGGCCAACGTCCTGACTTTC	CSVEQGSTGANVLTF
TRBV7-9	TRBJ2-5	.	.	13	TGTGCCAGCAGCTTACCGGGGGAAGGGACCCAGTACTTC	CASSLPGEGTQYF
TRBV7-3	TRBJ2-1	.	.	13	TGTGCCAGCAGCCCCTTGAGGACGGGGGAGCAGTTCTTC	CASSPLRTGEQFF
TRBV10-1	TRBJ1-1	.	TRBD1	13	TGCGCCAGCAGTGCACAGGGGAGTCTCGAAGCTTTCTTT	CASSAQGSLEAFF
TRBV6-5	TRBJ2-7	.	.	11	TGTGCCAGCAGTTCATATTACGAGCAGTACTTC	CASSSYYEQYF
TRBV11-2	TRBJ1-5	.	.	14	TGTGCCAGCAGCTTAGACGCGGGGTATCAGCCCCAGCATTTT	CASSLDAGYQPQHF
TRBV15	TRBJ2-5	many	.	15	TGTGCCACCAGCGGGGAGCGGGGAGGGGGAGAGACCCAGTACTTC	CATSGERGGGETQYF
TRBV27	TRBJ2-7	.	.	13	TGTGCCAGCAGTTTGAGCCCCACCTACGAGCAGTACTTC	CASSLSPTYEQYF
TRBV30	TRBJ2-1	.	.	14	TGTGCCTGGAGTCCCAGACCGGAGGCCAATGAGCAGTTCTTC	CAWSPRPEANEQFF
TRBV4-1	TRBJ2-7	.	.	12	TGCGCCAGCAGCCAAGACGCTGTCGGGCAGTACTTC	CASSQDAVGQYF
TRBV25-1	TRBJ2-7	.	TRBD1	16	TGTGCCAGCAGTGACGTCCAGACAGGGCAGCGCTACGAGCAGTACTTC	CASSDVQTGQRYEQYF
TRBV28	TRBJ1-4	.	TRBD1	14	TGTGCCAGCAGCCGAACAGGGGGCGGAGAAAAACTGTTTTTT	CASSRTGGGEKLFF
TRBV30	TRBJ2-7	few	.	12	TGTGCCTGGAGTGTGTCGGGTGTCGAGCAGTACTTC	CAWSVSGVEQYF
TRBV14	TRBJ1-2	.	TRBD1	14	TGTGCCAGCAGCCGGGACAGGGGAGTTCCTGGCTACACCTTC	CASSRDRGVPGYTF
TRBV25-1	TRBJ2-5	.	.	15	TGTGCCAGCAGTGCCCAGGTGATTTACCAAGAGACCCAGTACTTC	CASSAQVIYQETQYF
TRBV5-1	TRBJ2-2	once	TRBD2	16	TGCGCCAGCAGCCTGACACTAGCGGGAGGCACCGGGGAGCTGTTTTTT	CASSLTLAGGTGELFF
TRBV6-5	TRBJ1-5	.	.	14	TGTGCCAGCAGTTACGGGCAGGACAATCAGCCCCAGCATTTT	CASSYGQDNQPQHF
TRBV7-6	TRBJ2-7	.	.	14	TGTGCCAGCAGCTTTCAAAGGGACTCCTACGAGCAGTACTTC	CASSFQRDSYEQYF
TRBV6-1	TRBJ2-6	few	.	14	TGTGCCAGCAGTGGAAACTCTGGGGCCAACGTCCTGACTTTC	CASSGNSGANVLTF
TRBV25-1	TRBJ2-7	.	TRBD1	15	TGTGCCAGCAGTGAATCCCGGGACAGCTCCTACGAGCAGTACTTC	CASSESRDSSYEQYF